This T cell receptor beta chain was recovered during a study of blood T cells in healthy people across ages (dated by TCRdb to 2014 to 2015). Regarding the research as a whole: In model experiments, roughly one uniquely barcoded TCR beta cDNA molecule per two T cells was captured by template switching. Donors were grouped into four age groups: young (average about 15 years), middle-aged (about 40), aged (roughly 67) and long-lived (about 82). The study analyzed two additional independent replicas of 1 million unique cDNA reads from the same blood draw for two donors, one aged 18 to 29 and one aged 80 or older. Age-related changes in TCR beta repertoire diversity were measured in the study by deep sequencing normalized with unique cDNA molecular identifiers. To avoid experimental bias, donors of different ages were randomly spread across the sequencing lanes.

The donors were a few dozen Caucasian individuals from Russia, aged 6 to 90 years, who were systemically healthy. Ten milliliters of peripheral blood were drawn from each donor into EDTA-treated Vacutainer tubes. Ficoll-Paque density-gradient centrifugation was used to isolate PBMCs, with at least 7 million per sample. Trizol reagent was used to extract total RNA from the PBMCs, yielding at least 6 micrograms per sample. Naive CD45RAhigh/CD27high T cell percentages were measured by flow cytometry on a PBMC aliquot from every donor. A note on this clonotype: This clone's antigen is unknown. No much larger clone exists at a distance of one base, and base qualities are not known.

Receptor amplification or capture employed 5' RACE. The sequencer was an Illumina HiSeq 2500. A second roughly 7 to 12 cycle PCR used a sample-barcoded 5' primer and a J-beta primer mix. A unique molecular identifier was introduced onto each TCR beta cDNA molecule by a template-switch 5' adaptor carrying 12 random nucleotides. Each sample yielded at least 2.5 million CDR3-containing paired-end reads. First-strand cDNA was synthesized from all RNA with the Mint cDNA synthesis kit, primed by a TRBC-specific oligonucleotide. All cDNA was treated with uracil-DNA glycosylase and then went through a first 18-cycle PCR with the universal primers M1SS and BC2_uni_R. The authors processed their data as follows. For normalization, 1 million high-quality reads, each with a distinct molecular identifier, were randomly selected from each sample. Instead of being binned into consensus sequences, reads with shared molecular identifiers were discarded. MiTCR, run with a Q25 quality threshold and the strictest error-elimination algorithm, handled CDR3 identification, clonotype clustering and error correction. A nonparametric unseen species model using Euler transformation provided a lower-bound estimate of total TCR beta diversity. TCRdb passed the public sequencing reads through fastp at Q25 and MiXCR, retaining productive beta sequences. Identical CDR3 proteins give one entry, which carries the most common genes and DNA. The V and J calls and clone size are TCRdb's, not the authors'. In all, the sample holds more than 1 million distinct CDR3 sequences, and over 35% of those were seen once. The ten top clones hold approximately 20% of the sample.

Broad study findings and their caveats: Since profiling was done on bulk unsorted PBMCs, naive and antigen-experienced compartments could not be conclusively compared. Observed TCR beta diversity per million T cells fell roughly linearly with age, and a significant reduction was already apparent by age around 44. Estimates of total diversity based on one million sequenced T cells were considered lower bounds and underestimates. Donor CMV infection status was unknown, potentially confounding age-related changes in expanded clonotypes. Compared with the aged group, the long-lived group had more naive CD4+ T cells, fewer expanded clones and increased TCR diversity, a pattern suggesting age selection. A strong correlation was found between observed TCR beta diversity and the percentage of naive T cells measured by flow cytometry.

V and J are trimmed by 4 bases and 4 bases, and the gene matches miss 17 bases of the junction. From its cysteine to its phenylalanine, the CDR3 spans 19 amino acids. The sequence is cut down to CDR3 DNA, 57 bases in frame from base 1. As encoded in the germline V gene, CDR1 is SGDLS while CDR2 is YYNGEE. This clonotype originated in a woman aged 55-70 years in good health. The sequenced material came from blood. Recombination joined TRBV9 with TRBJ2-6, with 7 bases in between that match TRBD1. The CDR3 is CASSTTRDSPIVGANVLTF. Read as DNA, the sequence is TGTGCCAGCAGCACGACCAGGGACAGTCCCATCGTGGGGGCCAACGTCCTGACTTTC.